This T cell receptor beta chain originates from a study of vaccination effects on CD4 cells after COVID-19 (dated by TCRdb to about 2022). Notes on the research overall: In the ViraFEST assay, PBMC were stimulated with viral peptide pools, and antigen-specific CD4+ T cell clonotypes were then identified by expansion using TCR sequencing. In both COVID-19 convalescent patients and infection-naive vaccine recipients, the study compared SARS-CoV-2 spike-specific CD4+ TCR repertoires from before mRNA vaccination with those from after it. In the study, cultures from other donors were sequenced using the Oncomine TCR Beta short-read assay on an Illumina iSeq 100. Participants received two doses of either the BNT162b2 or the mRNA-1273 mRNA SARS-CoV-2 vaccine. The full study included ten to eleven COVID-19 convalescent patients and a handful of SARS-CoV-2-naive healthy vaccine recipients. Each well held under 2.5 million PBMC cultured in IMDM containing roughly 5% human AB serum, roughly 10 IU/ml IL-2 and gentamicin, along with approximately 10 ug/ml peptides. General study outcomes and caveats: Among healthy vaccine recipients, nearly all vaccine-induced clones were SARS-CoV-2 mono-reactive, and just 1 of 255 was cross-reactive with common cold coronaviruses. The study was limited by a small number of convalescent patients and lacked early post-infection timepoints. Both infection-induced and vaccine-induced clones contracted markedly at late post-vaccination timepoints, which is consistent with waning T cell responses.

The method was the immunoSEQ multiplex PCR assay. TCR beta CDR3 sequencing was performed on DNA from the cultured, isolated CD4+ T cells. Processing in the source paper ran as follows. Non-productive TCR sequences were removed, reads were trimmed to the CDR3 region, and CDR3s of at least 7 amino acids were retained. The MANAFEST web app was used to pick out antigen-specific clonotypes by comparing their expansion in peptide wells with that in reference cultures. For clones to be considered positive, expansion at FDR<0.05 versus reference and all other wells, an odds ratio above 5, and a frequency above 0.1% in two replicate wells were required. A clonotype was called cross-reactive if it was significantly expanded both in SARS-CoV-2 spike wells and in at least one common cold coronavirus spike condition. Using the stringdist R package, CDR3 similarity was measured by Levenshtein distance, and unrooted trees were constructed with ape in R 3.6.1. As stored in TCRdb, this immuneACCESS dataset retains in-frame rearrangements with V and J assigned. A fraction of the clones does not appear; measured against another copy, unresolved V genes explain less than half of the discrepancy, and the remainder lacks a known reason. That table is the source of V, J and clone size, and D and trimming were worked out from the DNA. Within this sample are fewer than 75,000 clones, with over 60% of them counted one time only. About 1.9% of the sample is taken by the ten largest.

About this clone itself: Its cognate antigen has yet to be identified. Base-call qualities are not available, and no considerably larger clone is one nucleotide away.

After approximately eleven days of culture, CD4+ T cells were isolated with the EasySep CD4+ T cell isolation kit. The absence of prior SARS-CoV-2 infection in healthy vaccine recipients was confirmed by negative nucleocapsid antibodies before and after vaccination. Half of the culture medium was replaced with fresh IL-2-containing medium on days 3 and 7. Each peptide stimulation condition was cultured in triplicate wells unless otherwise noted. PBMC were separated from whole blood using Ficoll-Paque Plus gradient centrifugation and were then either cryopreserved at -140C or used fresh. The QIAamp micro DNA kit was used to extract genomic DNA from the cultured CD4+ T cells. Deletion took 0 bases off V and 5 bases off J, with a span of 5 bases between the germline ends. The CDR3 measures 12 amino acids from cysteine to phenylalanine. Left in the record is the CDR3 DNA by itself, 36 bases read in frame from the first base. CDR1 and CDR2 (SGHRS, YFSETQ) derive from the germline V gene.

This clonotype was obtained from a human donor who received a COVID-19 vaccine. The V gene is TRBV5-1 and the J gene is TRBJ1-1; the D gene identity is not certain. Here the sequenced sample was CD4+ T cells from PBMCs cultured without peptide, taken before COVID-19 vaccination. The DNA sequence is given as TGCGCCAGCAGCTTGGTGGCTACTGAAGCTTTCTTT. The translation is CASSLVATEAFF.